Below, 5 T cell receptor beta chains from the same sample are listed, as sequenced in a study of patients and donors after allogeneic stem cell transplantation. MiXCR, applied by TCRdb to the RT-PCR reads, yields one record per CDR3 protein. The repertoire holds 150,000 to 200,000 distinct CDR3 sequences, with around two fifths as singletons. Sequencing input: blood, either unsorted or a sorted T cell fraction (not recorded which). The receptors were gathered from a human donor who was either an allogeneic HSCT recipient or a stem cell or donor lymphocyte infusion donor (not recorded which). It is not recorded whose cells these are; they may come from a transplant donor.

The V and J genes are TRBV5-1 and TRBJ1-1; 10 positions agree with TRBD1. CDR3 length: 12 residues. The J segment lost 6 bases and the V segment lost 4 bases, leaving 0 bases of the junction unmatched. Per germline, CDR1 SGHRS and CDR2 YFSETQ. The CDR3 coding sequence is TGCGCCAGCAGCGGACAGGGGGCTGAAGCTTTCTTT. The encoded protein is CASSGQGAEAFF.

The gene calls are TRBV7-9 and TRBJ2-7; tentative D call: TRBD2 (6 bases). The ends were cut back, 1 base at V and 2 bases at J, with 18 bases in the middle. Germline values: CDR1 SEHNR, CDR2 FQNEAQ (reference sequence). The CDR3 is 17 amino acids. The DNA of the CDR3 is TGTGCCAGCAGCTTAGATAGGGCGGGACCCGCTACCTACGAGCAGTACTTC. Protein product: CASSLDRAGPATYEQYF.

The rearrangement links TRBV2 to TRBJ1-1; D remains ambiguous. The CDR3 contains 15 residues. Germline assignment: CDR1 SNHLY and CDR2 FYNNEI. V was trimmed by 1 base and J by 5 bases, leaving 14 bases between them. The CDR3 is CASSEVVRELTEAFF. The CDR3 DNA is TGTGCCAGCAGTGAAGTCGTCCGGGAGTTGACTGAAGCTTTCTTT.

The chain recombines TRBV20-1 with TRBJ2-3; D is ambiguous. The germline CDR1 and CDR2 sequences are DFQATT and SNEGSKA (reference sequence). V lost 6 bases to trimming and J lost 7 bases, with 8 bases between them. This CDR3 has 10 amino acids. CDR3 coding DNA: TGCAGTGCGGAGTGGTATACGCAGTATTTT. It specifies CSAEWYTQYF.

This clonotype was seen at least ten times. The chain is built from TRBV6-5 and TRBJ1-1, with D unclear. The CDR3 is made up of 13 amino acids. Germline V gene data show CDR1 as MNHEY and CDR2 as SVGAGI. Trimming cost V 5 bases and J 4 bases, with 11 bases left between them. CDR3 nucleotides: TGTGCCAGCAGTCTAAGGGCCCCCACTGAAGCTTTCTTT. Its translation is CASSLRAPTEAFF.